These 14 T cell receptor beta chains were sequenced from one sample in a study of OX40 agonist ivuxolimab in advanced cancers. The table came from immunoSEQ multiplex PCR; TCRdb's copy has only in-frame clones and leaves some out. The sample holds approximately 70,000 clones; approximately 85% are singletons and the top ten take 5.5% to 8%. This specimen was CD4+ or CD8+ T cells sorted from blood, taken in a trial of the OX40 agonist ivuxolimab. Receptor source: an adult with an advanced solid tumor such as melanoma, head and neck, liver or kidney cancer.

The chain couples TRBV29-1 to TRBJ2-7; D might be TRBD1 (5 bases). The CDR3 is 13 amino acids. The germline V gene has CDR1 SQVTM and CDR2 ANQGSEA. Trimming pared 6 bases from V and 2 bases from J, leaving 14 bases between. CDR3 region: CSVKTGFAYEQYF. The CDR3 DNA sequence: TGCAGCGTAAAAACAGGATTCGCCTACGAGCAGTACTTC.

The chain is built from TRBV7-9 and TRBJ1-1, with D hard to call. The CDR3 spans 14 residues. Germline values: CDR1 SEHNR, CDR2 FQNEAQ (reference sequence). V lost 6 bases and J 3 bases, leaving 14 bases between the germline ends. The CDR3 coding sequence is TGTGCCAGCAGTTCATACCCGAAGTACACTGAAGCTTTCTTT. This sequence encodes CASSSYPKYTEAFF.

V usage is TRBV5-4 and J usage is TRBJ1-3; no clear D gene. This CDR3 has 15 amino acids. V was pared by 1 base and J by 0 bases, with 8 bases between. The germline gives CDR1 SGHNT, CDR2 YYREEE (reference sequence). As DNA, the CDR3 is TGTGCCAGCAGCTTGAGTCCGAGCTCTGGAAACACCATATATTTT. The encoded protein is CASSLSPSSGNTIYF.

This chain uses TRBV7-2 with TRBJ2-7; 8 bases match TRBD1. The J segment lost 4 bases and the V segment lost 5 bases, leaving 10 bases of the junction unmatched. In germline, CDR1 is SGHTA, CDR2 FQGNSA. This CDR3 region has 15 residues. CDR3 sequence (DNA): TGTGCCAGCAGCGCCCAGGGTACAGGGGGGTACGAGCAGTACTTC. Amino acid sequence: CASSAQGTGGYEQYF. Looking up the rest from reference TRBV7-2 and TRBJ2-7 gives the full variable domain: GAGVSQSPSNKVTEKGKDVELRCDPISGHTALYWYRQSLGQGLEFLIYFQGNSAPDKSGLPSDRFSAERTGGSVSTLTIQRTQQEDSAVYLCASSAQGTGGYEQYFGPGTRLTVT.

The genes are TRBV30 and TRBJ1-6, with D possibly TRBD1 on 6 matching bases. The CDR3 consists of 15 residues. Between the trimmed V and J ends, which lost 0 bases and 9 bases, there was a span of 15 bases. From germline, CDR1 is GTSNPN and CDR2 SVGIG (reference sequence). The CDR3 sequence: CAWSVQGFGGSPLHF. Here the CDR3 DNA reads TGTGCCTGGAGTGTACAGGGTTTCGGTGGTTCACCCCTCCACTTT.

The rearrangement joins TRBV4-3 to TRBJ2-7; 8 nucleotides match TRBD1. Germline V lookup: CDR1 LGHNA, CDR2 YSLEER. The CDR3 length is 15 residues. V shed 4 bases and J 2 bases; nucleotides not matched to a gene: 7. CDR3 sequence reads: CASSLGTGTPYEQYF. The CDR3, as DNA: TGCGCCAGCAGCCTAGGGACAGGAACCCCCTACGAGCAGTACTTC.

The chain has TRBV19 and TRBJ1-1, with a tentative D call TRBD1 (6 bases). V gave up 7 bases and J gave up 3 bases, with 9 bases separating them. This CDR3 has 12 residues. Germline CDR1 LNHDA, CDR2 SQIVND (reference sequence). CDR3 sequence: CASKDSYTEAFF. CDR3 nucleotides: TGTGCCAGTAAGGACAGTTACACTGAAGCTTTCTTT.

The genes are TRBV7-3 and TRBJ2-3; possibly TRBD2 for D (6 bases). The V gene lost 4 bases and the J gene lost 1 base, with 21 bases spanning the gap. Germline V lookup: CDR1 SGHTA, CDR2 FQGTGA. This CDR3 comprises 18 residues. The CDR3, as DNA: TGTGCCAGCAGCTCCGGCCCCCAGGGTAGCGGAGGCACAGATACGCAGTATTTT. It codes for CASSSGPQGSGGTDTQYF. Based on the CDR3 plus reference TRBV7-3 and TRBJ2-3, the full variable domain is GAGVSQTPSNKVTEKGKYVELRCDPISGHTALYWYRQSLGQGPEFLIYFQGTGAADDSGLPNDRFFAVRPEGSVSTLKIQRTERGDSAVYLCASSSGPQGSGGTDTQYFGPGTRLTVL.

The V and J genes are TRBV9 and TRBJ1-1; TRBD1 matches at 8 bases. This CDR3 spans 14 amino acids. The junction had 2 bases not matched to a gene; V was cut back by 3 bases and J by 1 base. Germline V gene sequence: CDR1 SGDLS, CDR2 YYNGEE. CDR3 loop: CASSGDRGNTEAFF. CDR3 nucleotide sequence: TGTGCCAGCAGCGGCGACAGGGGGAACACTGAAGCTTTCTTT.

The rearrangement uses TRBV19 and TRBJ1-1, with no clear D. Per germline, CDR1 LNHDA and CDR2 SQIVND (reference sequence). This CDR3 comprises 15 residues. Trimming took 5 bases from V and 0 from J, leaving 13 bases between them. The CDR3 is CASSRPRTLNTEAFF. CDR3 nucleotides: TGTGCCAGTAGTCGCCCCCGAACATTGAACACTGAAGCTTTCTTT. The full variable domain, with the rest looked up from reference TRBV19 and TRBJ1-1, is DGGITQSPKYLFRKEGQNVTLSCEQNLNHDAMYWYRQDPGQGLRLIYYSQIVNDFQKGDIAEGYSVSREKKESFPLTVTSAQKNPTAFYLCASSRPRTLNTEAFFGQGTRLTVV.

This chain joins TRBV5-1 and TRBJ2-1; D may be TRBD2 (6 bases). Germline V CDR1 and CDR2: SGHRS, YFSETQ. V dropped 1 base and J dropped 2 bases, with 7 bases sitting between them. CDR3 size: 14 residues. CDR3 region: CASSLPSAYNEQFF. DNA of the CDR3: TGCGCCAGCAGCTTGCCTAGCGCCTACAATGAGCAGTTCTTC.

V and J are TRBV2 and TRBJ2-3, with TRBD2 matching 13 bases. The germline CDR1 and CDR2 sequences are SNHLY and FYNNEI. Trimming at V came to 8 bases and at J to 5 bases, leaving 4 bases not matched to a gene. The length of the CDR3 is 14 residues. The CDR3 loop is CASSTSGRRDTQYF. Written as DNA, the CDR3 is TGTGCCAGCTCGACTAGCGGGAGGAGAGATACGCAGTATTTT.

The chain uses TRBV2 and TRBJ1-1; D perhaps matches TRBD1 (5 bases). The V end was cut by 2 bases, the J end by 4 bases, with 17 bases between. Germline CDR1 is SNHLY and CDR2 is FYNNEI. This CDR3 has 16 residues. The CDR3 DNA follows: TGTGCCAGCAGTGAATTCGGAGTCGGGGGACGCACTGAAGCTTTCTTT. It is translated as CASSEFGVGGRTEAFF.

The rearrangement links TRBV5-1 to TRBJ1-2; D may be TRBD1 (6 bases). Germline-derived CDR1 and CDR2 are SGHRS and YFSETQ. The CDR3 totals 13 residues. The V gene lost 0 bases and the J gene lost 8 bases, with 11 bases spanning the gap. DNA for the CDR3: TGCGCCAGCAGCTTGGGGGGGCAGCTCGGCTACACCTTC. Translated: CASSLGGQLGYTF.